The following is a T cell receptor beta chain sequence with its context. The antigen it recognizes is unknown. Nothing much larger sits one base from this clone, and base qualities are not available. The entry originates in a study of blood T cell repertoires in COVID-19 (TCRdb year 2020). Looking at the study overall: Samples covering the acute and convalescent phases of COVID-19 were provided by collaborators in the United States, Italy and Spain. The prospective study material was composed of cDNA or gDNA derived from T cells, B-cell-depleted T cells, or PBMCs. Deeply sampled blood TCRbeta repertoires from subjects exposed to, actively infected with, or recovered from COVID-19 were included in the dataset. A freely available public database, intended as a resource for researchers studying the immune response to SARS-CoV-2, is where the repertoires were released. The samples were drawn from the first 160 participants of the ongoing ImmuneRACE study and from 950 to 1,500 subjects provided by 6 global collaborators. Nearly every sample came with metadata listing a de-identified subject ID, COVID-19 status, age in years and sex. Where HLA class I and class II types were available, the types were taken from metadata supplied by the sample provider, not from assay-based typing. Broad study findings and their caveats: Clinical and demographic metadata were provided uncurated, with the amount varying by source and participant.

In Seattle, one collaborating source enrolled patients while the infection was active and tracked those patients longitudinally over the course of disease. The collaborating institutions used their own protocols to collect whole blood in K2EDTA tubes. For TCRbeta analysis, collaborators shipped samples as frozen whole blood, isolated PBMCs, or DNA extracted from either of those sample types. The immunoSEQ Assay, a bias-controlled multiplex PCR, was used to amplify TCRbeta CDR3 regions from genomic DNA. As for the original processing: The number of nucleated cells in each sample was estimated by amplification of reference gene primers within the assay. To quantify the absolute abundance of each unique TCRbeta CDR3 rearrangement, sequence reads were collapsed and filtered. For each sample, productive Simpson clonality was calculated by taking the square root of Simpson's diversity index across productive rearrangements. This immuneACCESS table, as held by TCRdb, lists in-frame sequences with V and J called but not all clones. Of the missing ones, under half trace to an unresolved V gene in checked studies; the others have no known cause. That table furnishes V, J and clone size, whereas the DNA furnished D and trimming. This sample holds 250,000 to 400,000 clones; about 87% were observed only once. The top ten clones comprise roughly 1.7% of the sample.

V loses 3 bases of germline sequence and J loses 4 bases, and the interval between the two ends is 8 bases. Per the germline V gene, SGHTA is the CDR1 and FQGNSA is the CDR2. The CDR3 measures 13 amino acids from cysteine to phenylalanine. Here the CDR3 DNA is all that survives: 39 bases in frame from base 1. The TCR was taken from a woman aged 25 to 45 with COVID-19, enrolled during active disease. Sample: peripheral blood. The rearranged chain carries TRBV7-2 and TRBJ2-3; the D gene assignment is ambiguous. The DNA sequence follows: TGTGCCAGCAGCTTGCCTAGGCCAGATACGCAGTATTTT. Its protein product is CASSLPRPDTQYF.